These 27 T cell receptor beta chains came from one sample sequenced in a study of blood T cell repertoires in COVID-19. Using immunoSEQ multiplex PCR, the repertoire was profiled, and TCRdb retains in-frame clones only, with some absent. The sample consists of approximately 26,000 clones, around 90% of them appearing once. Source material: peripheral blood. These receptors were taken from a woman in her sixties with active COVID-19.

This clone came up once. In DNA form, the CDR3 reads TGTGCCTGGAGTCCCTGGCGGGTGGAGCTGGAGACCCAGTACTTC. Translated, it gives CAWSPWRVELETQYF. J is TRBJ2-5 and V is TRBV30, with TRBD2 as a possible D gene (5 bases). This CDR3 is 15 amino acids long. Germline lookup yields CDR1 GTSNPN and CDR2 SVGIG (reference sequence). Trimming pared 2 bases from V and 5 bases from J, leaving 18 bases between.

This clone was detected once. The genes are TRBV6-5 and TRBJ2-7, with D maybe TRBD2 (5 bases). Germline V gene data show CDR1 as MNHEY and CDR2 as SVGAGI. This CDR3 comprises 12 residues. V gave up 8 bases and J gave up 5 bases, with 13 bases separating them. In nucleotides, the CDR3 is TGTGCCAGCCGAGGGTCTTTCCACGAGCAGTACTTC. Its translation is CASRGSFHEQYF.

The table lists this clone with a count of one. The gene calls are TRBV10-3 and TRBJ2-2; TRBD2 aligns across 8 bases. The V and J ends lost 8 bases and 2 bases, in that order; junction bases with no gene match: 10. This CDR3 spans 16 amino acids. Germline V gene data show CDR1 as ENHRY and CDR2 as SYGVKD. CDR3 sequence (DNA): TGTGCCATCCAGGCCCGGGGGGGTGTAAACACCGGGGAGCTGTTTTTT. This sequence encodes CAIQARGGVNTGELFF.

This rearrangement joins TRBV24-1 to TRBJ2-5; TRBD1 might be the D (6 bases). CDR1 is KGHDR and CDR2 is SFDVKD in the germline V gene. The CDR3 sequence is 15 residues long. With 3 bases removed from V and 0 bases from J, the gap between germline ends came to 10 bases. The CDR3: CATSDPRDNQETQYF. CDR3 DNA sequence: TGTGCCACCAGTGATCCCCGGGACAACCAAGAGACCCAGTACTTC.

The gene calls are TRBV19 and TRBJ2-7; TRBD2 aligns across 14 bases. Losses at the gene ends were 3 bases for V and 5 bases for J; bases not matched to a gene: 6. The CDR3 covers 16 residues. From germline, CDR1 is LNHDA and CDR2 SQIVND (reference sequence). The CDR3, as DNA: TGTGCCAGTAGTATCCCGGGACTAGCGGGAGTACACGAGCAGTACTTC. Protein: CASSIPGLAGVHEQYF.

The rearrangement links TRBV7-2 to TRBJ2-2; maybe TRBD2 (6 bases). Deletions cut 8 bases from V and 5 bases from J, with 12 bases between. The length of the CDR3 is 13 residues. Per germline, CDR1 SGHTA and CDR2 FQGNSA. The CDR3 DNA is TGTGCCAGCCGGAGGGGTTTAACCGGGGAGCTGTTTTTT. This codes for CASRRGLTGELFF.

The chain recombines TRBV7-9 with TRBJ2-4; D not certain. The CDR3 has 13 residues. The V gene lost 5 bases and the J gene lost 10 bases, with 15 bases spanning the gap. Germline V lookup: CDR1 SEHNR, CDR2 FQNEAQ (reference sequence). CDR3 loop: CASSPAQSRIQYF. Here the CDR3 DNA reads TGTGCCAGCAGCCCAGCCCAATCGAGGATTCAGTACTTC.

J is TRBJ1-2 and V is TRBV19, with D hard to call. CDR3 length equals 14 residues. The ends were cut back, 3 bases at V and 6 bases at J, with 14 bases in the middle. Looked up from germline, CDR1 is LNHDA and CDR2 is SQIVND (reference sequence). For the CDR3, the DNA is TGTGCCAGTAGTATCTCCCTAGTCCGGGATGGCTACACCTTC. This codes for CASSISLVRDGYTF.

This clone was seen once. The V call is TRBV6-6, the J call TRBJ2-2; 8 bases match TRBD2. This CDR3 is 16 amino acids long. With V trimmed by 6 bases and J by 1 base, 7 bases remained unmatched. The germline V gene encodes CDR1 MNHNY and CDR2 SVGAGI (reference sequence). The CDR3 sequence: CASRWTSQGNTGELFF. The CDR3, as DNA: TGTGCCAGCAGATGGACTAGCCAGGGGAACACCGGGGAGCTGTTTTTT.

The chain has TRBV27 and TRBJ2-1, with 11 bases that match TRBD2. The CDR3 runs to 15 residues. J lost 9 bases, V lost 4 bases, and 8 bases had no gene match. Germline CDR1 and CDR2: MNHEY and SMNVEV (reference sequence). CDR3: CASSSLAGGGGEQFF. In DNA form, the CDR3 reads TGTGCCAGCAGTTCGCTAGCGGGAGGTGGCGGTGAGCAGTTCTTC.

The J gene is TRBJ2-5, the V gene TRBV19, with D possibly being TRBD2 (5 bases). The J call is uncertain, as TRBJ2-7 better fits the DNA end. Germline V gene sequence: CDR1 LNHDA, CDR2 SQIVND (reference sequence). CDR3 length equals 14 residues. CDR3 nucleotide sequence: TGTGCCACCGGGGAAGACTGGAGCTCCTACGAGCAGTACTTC. Translated: CATGEDWSSYEQYF.

The chain carries TRBV7-3 and TRBJ1-2, with D perhaps TRBD1 (6 bases). Looked up from germline, CDR1 is SGHTA and CDR2 is FQGTGA. Trimming pared 4 bases from V and 6 bases from J, leaving 21 bases between. The CDR3 loop spans 16 amino acids. CDR3 nucleotides: TGTGCCAGCAGCTCGGCAGGGGACGGCCACGGGGATGGCTACACCTTC. Protein sequence: CASSSAGDGHGDGYTF.

V gene TRBV24-1 combines with J gene TRBJ2-3; unclear D gene. V lost 1 base and J lost 6, with 4 bases in between. Germline V lookup: CDR1 KGHDR, CDR2 SFDVKD. The CDR3 has 12 residues. CDR3 coding DNA: TGTGCCACCAGTGATTTTACTGATACGCAGTATTTT. Translating gives CATSDFTDTQYF.

The V and J genes are TRBV30 and TRBJ1-2; D is ambiguous. Trimming left V 4 bases short and J 5 bases short, with 8 bases between. The CDR3 is 11 amino acids. Germline V gene sequence: CDR1 GTSNPN, CDR2 SVGIG (reference sequence). DNA of the CDR3: TGTGCCTGGAATGCCGGTTATGGCTACACCTTC. Residues: CAWNAGYGYTF.

The DNA for the CDR3 is TGTGCCAGCAGCGGGGACAGGGGTTTTATCTCTGGAAACACCATATATTTT. This sequence encodes CASSGDRGFISGNTIYF. The genes are TRBV5-6 and TRBJ1-3; 10 bases match TRBD1. The V and J ends lost 4 bases and 0 bases, in that order; junction bases with no gene match: 7. CDR3 length equals 17 residues. Germline V gene data show CDR1 as SGHDT and CDR2 as YYEEEE.

The chain is built from TRBV27 and TRBJ2-5, with D uncertain. Per germline, CDR1 MNHEY and CDR2 SMNVEV (reference sequence). The CDR3 spans 14 residues. With 3 bases removed from V and 5 bases from J, the gap between germline ends came to 13 bases. CDR3 bases: TGTGCCAGCAGTTTTCGGTCGGGTGAGGAGACCCAGTACTTC. Its protein product is CASSFRSGEETQYF.

The chain is built from TRBV7-2 and TRBJ1-5, with 10 nucleotides matching TRBD1. This CDR3 region has 16 residues. CDR1 is SGHTA, CDR2 FQGNSA, per germline. Trimming cost V 5 bases and J 7 bases; bases outside gene matches: 11. CDR3 region: CASSTADRGLSQPQHF. CDR3 coding DNA: TGTGCCAGCAGCACAGCCGACAGGGGGCTTTCCCAGCCCCAGCATTTT.

This clone was seen once. The chain uses TRBV6-6 and TRBJ2-3; TRBD1 matches at 7 bases. The J segment lost 4 bases and the V segment lost 4 bases, leaving 5 bases of the junction unmatched. Germline V CDR1 and CDR2: MNHNY, SVGAGI (reference sequence). The CDR3 sequence is 14 residues long. The CDR3 nucleotides read TGTGCCAGCAGTTCCGGGACAGACCCAGATACGCAGTATTTT. It specifies CASSSGTDPDTQYF.

This clone was detected only a few times. The chain is built from TRBV3-1 (or the pseudogene TRBV3-2) and TRBJ2-7; TRBD2 agrees at 13 bases. There are 19 residues in the CDR3. V lost 0 bases to trimming and J lost 2 bases; unmatched junction nucleotides: 10. Germline-derived CDR1 and CDR2 are LGHDT and YNNKEL (reference sequence). CDR3 loop: CASSQEITSGRARPYEQYF. DNA for the CDR3: TGTGCCAGCAGCCAAGAAATCACTAGCGGGAGGGCAAGGCCCTACGAGCAGTACTTC.

J is TRBJ2-7 and V is TRBV9; 9 bases align to TRBD2. CDR1 and CDR2 from the germline V gene are SGDLS and YYNGEE. Germline trimming cut 0 bases from V and 1 base from J; bases unmatched to any gene: 8. The CDR3 is 17 amino acids. In nucleotides, the CDR3 is TGTGCCAGCAGCGTAGGCTTAGCGGGAGCGCGATCCTACGAGCAGTACTTC. Its protein product is CASSVGLAGARSYEQYF. The full variable domain, in which reference TRBV9 and TRBJ2-7 provide the parts outside the CDR3, is DSGVTQTPKHLITATGQRVTLRCSPRSGDLSVYWYQQSLDQGLQFLIQYYNGEERAKGNILERFSAQQFPDLHSELNLSSLELGDSALYFCASSVGLAGARSYEQYFGPGTRLTVT.

V gene TRBV18 combines with J gene TRBJ2-5; D is unclear. This CDR3 spans 13 amino acids. CDR1 is KGHSH and CDR2 is LQKENI in the germline V gene. V was cut by 3 bases and J by 1 base, with 6 bases left in between. CDR3 region: CASSPTTQETQYF. For the CDR3, the DNA is TGTGCCAGCTCACCGACAACCCAAGAGACCCAGTACTTC. Drawing the rest from reference TRBV18 and TRBJ2-5, the complete variable domain is NAGVMQNPRHLVRRRGQEARLRCSPMKGHSHVYWYRQLPEEGLKFMVYLQKENIIDESGMPKERFSAEFPKEGPSILRIQQVVRGDSAAYFCASSPTTQETQYFGPGTRLLVL.

This chain connects TRBV7-9 to TRBJ1-2; D uncertain. CDR1 is SEHNR and CDR2 is FQNEAQ in the germline V gene (reference sequence). Trimming cost V 4 bases and J 5 bases, with 11 bases left between them. The CDR3 contains 13 residues. The CDR3: CASSSLPGYGYTF. CDR3 nucleotide sequence: TGTGCCAGCAGCTCCCTGCCAGGATATGGCTACACCTTC.

The chain employs TRBV18 and TRBJ2-5; 11 bases match TRBD2. CDR1 is KGHSH, CDR2 LQKENI, per germline. The CDR3 runs to 15 residues. Germline trimming cut 3 bases from V and 5 bases from J; bases unmatched to any gene: 5. Written as DNA, the CDR3 is TGTGCCAGCTCACCGGCTAGCGGGAGGCGGGAGACCCAGTACTTC. It encodes CASSPASGRRETQYF.

The chain recombines TRBV9 with TRBJ1-1, with D possibly TRBD1 on 5 matching bases. The CDR3 has 13 residues. The germline V and J ends were trimmed by 3 bases and 7 bases, with 13 bases remaining between them. CDR1 and CDR2 from the germline V gene are SGDLS and YYNGEE. The CDR3 is CASSAAPGDEAFF. The CDR3 region has the DNA TGTGCCAGCAGCGCCGCTCCGGGGGATGAAGCTTTCTTT.

The chain links TRBV30 to TRBJ2-1; D is unclear. This CDR3 region has 13 residues. Per germline, CDR1 GTSNPN and CDR2 SVGIG (reference sequence). V gave up 3 bases and J gave up 0 bases, with 6 bases separating them. The CDR3 region has the DNA TGTGCCTGGAGACGAGACTCCTACAATGAGCAGTTCTTC. Protein product: CAWRRDSYNEQFF.

The chain has TRBV5-1 and TRBJ1-1; 7 positions match TRBD1. The germline gives CDR1 SGHRS, CDR2 YFSETQ. V shed 7 bases and J 2 bases; nucleotides not matched to a gene: 5. The length of the CDR3 is 13 residues. This CDR3 reads CASQGGTNTEAFF. The CDR3 bases are TGCGCCAGCCAGGGGGGAACCAACACTGAAGCTTTCTTT.

The chain uses TRBV7-9 and TRBJ1-6, with D perhaps matching TRBD1 (5 bases). The CDR3 is 14 amino acids. Germline V gives CDR1 SEHNR, CDR2 FQNEAQ (reference sequence). Trimming left V 8 bases short and J 14 bases short, with 22 bases between. CDR3: CASAKGTGRLALHF. CDR3 bases: TGTGCCAGCGCCAAAGGAACAGGCCGCCTCGCCCTCCACTTT.